These 21 T cell receptor beta chains came from one sample sequenced in a study of blood T cell repertoires in COVID-19. Clones were read by immunoSEQ multiplex PCR, and TCRdb kept only the in-frame ones, dropping some. The sample has more than 250,000 clones, around 83% seen once; the top ten hold roughly 1.3%. Material: peripheral blood. The source is a woman aged 45-60 years with acute or convalescent COVID-19.

The V call is TRBV7-2, the J call TRBJ1-2; TRBD1 aligns across 9 bases. Germline V gene lookup returns CDR1 SGHTA and CDR2 FQGNSA. V gave up 7 bases and J gave up 7 bases; unmatched junction bases: 7. CDR3 length: 13 amino acids. The CDR3 region is CASTPGTGIGYTF. CDR3 coding DNA: TGTGCCAGCACCCCCGGGACAGGGATTGGCTACACCTTC.

The chain carries TRBV6-5 and TRBJ1-4; 12 nucleotides align to TRBD1. This CDR3 region has 14 residues. Germline trimming cut 6 bases from V and 8 bases from J; bases unmatched to any gene: 4. From germline, CDR1 is MNHEY and CDR2 SVGAGI. CDR3 region: CASSKGQGAEKLFF. The CDR3 nucleotides are TGTGCCAGCAGCAAGGGACAGGGGGCGGAAAAACTGTTTTTT.

The chain links TRBV7-2 to TRBJ1-6, with TRBD1 matching 11 bases. Trimming removed 5 bases from V and 10 bases from J; junction bases left unmatched: 10. The CDR3 loop spans 16 amino acids. Germline values: CDR1 SGHTA, CDR2 FQGNSA. CDR3 sequence: CASSRLSGTGGSPLHF. The CDR3 region has the DNA TGTGCCAGCAGCCGCCTGTCCGGGACAGGGGGATCACCCCTCCACTTT.

This clone came up a few times. The chain couples TRBV6-6 to TRBJ1-1; tentative D call: TRBD1 (5 bases). The CDR3 spans 15 residues. Germline V gene lookup returns CDR1 MNHNY and CDR2 SVGAGI (reference sequence). V lost 0 bases and J 7 bases, leaving 15 bases between the germline ends. Written as DNA, the CDR3 is TGTGCCAGCAGTTACTCGGGAACGCAGGGAGGTGAAGCTTTCTTT. This gives the protein CASSYSGTQGGEAFF.

This clone has more than one count but fewer than ten. The chain is built from TRBV18 and TRBJ1-2; no clear D. V was clipped by 3 bases and J by 4 bases, with 18 bases between them. Looked up from germline, CDR1 is KGHSH and CDR2 is LQKENI. The CDR3 spans 16 residues. The CDR3 region has the DNA TGTGCCAGCTCACCTTTTGGGCAGGAACCTTCCTATGGCTACACCTTC. Amino acids: CASSPFGQEPSYGYTF.

The gene calls are TRBV28 and TRBJ1-5, with no clear D. CDR1 is MDHEN, CDR2 SYDVKM, per germline. Trimming left V 5 bases short and J 2 bases short, with 10 bases between. The CDR3 is made up of 14 amino acids. This CDR3 reads CASSPPGGNQPQHF. The CDR3 coding sequence is TGTGCCAGCAGTCCCCCCGGGGGCAATCAGCCCCAGCATTTT.

The chain carries TRBV2 and TRBJ2-5; D may be TRBD1 (6 bases). This CDR3 spans 13 amino acids. Germline-derived CDR1 and CDR2 are SNHLY and FYNNEI. The V end was cut by 8 bases, the J end by 4 bases, with 14 bases between. CDR3 in amino acids: CASLAGETETQYF. CDR3 coding DNA: TGTGCCAGCCTGGCAGGGGAAACAGAGACCCAGTACTTC.

V is TRBV15 and J is TRBJ1-6; a weak D match, TRBD1 (5 bases). Germline V CDR1 and CDR2: LNHNV, YYDKDF (reference sequence). V was cut by 0 bases and J by 8 bases, with 11 bases left in between. This CDR3 contains 15 residues. CDR3 residues: CATSREGRADSPLHF. The CDR3 nucleotides read TGTGCCACCAGCAGAGAGGGCAGGGCGGATTCACCCCTCCACTTT.

The chain links TRBV5-4 to TRBJ2-4; 7 bases align to TRBD1. Per the germline V gene, CDR1 is SGHNT and CDR2 is YYREEE (reference sequence). The CDR3 loop spans 13 amino acids. After removal of 2 bases from V and 8 bases from J, the junction contained 4 bases not matched to a gene. Here the CDR3 DNA reads TGTGCCAGCAGCTTACAGGGGACGGACATTCAGTACTTC. This sequence encodes CASSLQGTDIQYF.

V usage is TRBV10-3 and J usage is TRBJ2-5; a weak D match, TRBD2 (5 bases). Trimming stripped 3 bases from V and 2 bases from J, with 13 bases between. This CDR3 comprises 15 residues. The germline V gene has CDR1 ENHRY and CDR2 SYGVKD. DNA of the CDR3: TGTGCCATCAGTGAACGGATGAGGGAACAAGAGACCCAGTACTTC. Translation: CAISERMREQETQYF.

The chain couples TRBV20-1 to TRBJ2-7, with TRBD2 identical over 12 bases. The CDR3 is made up of 13 amino acids. Per the germline V gene, CDR1 is DFQATT and CDR2 is SNEGSKA (reference sequence). The trim removed 3 bases at V and 5 bases at J, leaving 2 bases unmatched. CDR3: CSASGLAGNEQYF. DNA for the CDR3: TGCAGTGCTAGTGGACTAGCGGGAAACGAGCAGTACTTC.

In its sample, this clone was seen a few times. The rearrangement uses TRBV29-1 and TRBJ1-1; TRBD1 might be the D (5 bases). The germline V gene has CDR1 SQVTM and CDR2 ANQGSEA. This CDR3 region has 13 residues. Trimming stripped 5 bases from V and 5 bases from J, with 15 bases between. The CDR3 sequence: CSVNAQGGTEAFF. CDR3 sequence (DNA): TGCAGCGTTAATGCCCAGGGAGGGACTGAAGCTTTCTTT. The complete variable domain, with remaining parts taken from reference TRBV29-1 and TRBJ1-1, reads SAVISQKPSRDICQRGTSLTIQCQVDSQVTMMFWYRQQPGQSLTLIATANQGSEATYESGFVIDKFPISRPNLTFSTLTVSNMSPEDSSIYLCSVNAQGGTEAFFGQGTRLTVV.

The chain uses TRBV7-3 and TRBJ2-1; maybe TRBD1 (5 bases). Trimming removed 5 bases at V and 5 bases at J, with 13 bases between. Per the germline V gene, CDR1 is SGHTA and CDR2 is FQGTGA. CDR3 length equals 14 residues. The DNA of the CDR3 is TGTGCCAGCAGCAACTATGGCAGGGACAATGAGCAGTTCTTC. Protein product: CASSNYGRDNEQFF.

The chain uses TRBV6-6 and TRBJ2-1; 8 bases agree with TRBD2. The CDR3 has 15 residues. Germline CDR1 MNHNY, CDR2 SVGAGI (reference sequence). J lost 1 base, V lost 9 bases, and 8 bases had no gene match. The CDR3 DNA follows: TGTGCCAGTCAAGCGGCTAGCGGGTCCTACAATGAGCAGTTCTTC. Residues: CASQAASGSYNEQFF.

This sequence joins TRBV4-1 and TRBJ1-1; D is undetermined. V was trimmed by 5 bases and J by 2 bases, leaving 21 bases between them. Germline assignment: CDR1 MGHRA and CDR2 YSYEKL. This CDR3 is 17 amino acids long. CDR3 sequence: CASSYRPNRGVNTEAFF. CDR3 sequence (DNA): TGCGCCAGCAGCTACCGGCCCAATAGAGGTGTTAACACTGAAGCTTTCTTT.

The chain carries TRBV5-5 and TRBJ1-1; D remains unclear. The germline V gene encodes CDR1 SGHKS and CDR2 YYEKEE (reference sequence). The V end was cut by 0 bases, the J end by 5 bases, with 14 bases between. The CDR3 totals 15 residues. Here the CDR3 reads CASSLARPTGTEAFF. CDR3 nucleotide sequence: TGTGCCAGCAGCTTGGCCCGTCCGACGGGGACTGAAGCTTTCTTT.

The chain uses TRBV19 and TRBJ1-1; D remains unclear. This CDR3 spans 12 amino acids. The germline V and J ends were trimmed by 10 bases and 0 bases, with 9 bases remaining between them. Germline CDR1 and CDR2: LNHDA and SQIVND (reference sequence). The CDR3: CATTNLNTEAFF. The CDR3 DNA sequence: TGTGCCACCACCAACTTGAACACTGAAGCTTTCTTT. Using reference TRBV19 and TRBJ1-1 for the parts outside the CDR3, the full variable domain is DGGITQSPKYLFRKEGQNVTLSCEQNLNHDAMYWYRQDPGQGLRLIYYSQIVNDFQKGDIAEGYSVSREKKESFPLTVTSAQKNPTAFYLCATTNLNTEAFFGQGTRLTVV.

The rearrangement links TRBV24-1 to TRBJ2-1; 7 bases fit TRBD2. V trimming: 8 bases; J trimming: 7 bases; junction bases outside the gene matches: 7. This CDR3 is 13 amino acids long. The V gene's germline CDR1 is KGHDR and CDR2 SFDVKD. Here the CDR3 reads CATMREGTNEQFF. The CDR3 bases are TGTGCCACCATGAGGGAGGGTACGAATGAGCAGTTCTTC.

The chain joins TRBV25-1 to TRBJ2-2, with TRBD1 identical over 8 bases. The germline V gene has CDR1 MGHDK and CDR2 SYGVNS. The V gene end was trimmed by 8 bases and the J gene end by 5 bases; junction bases not matched to a gene: 10. The CDR3 covers 15 residues. CDR3 sequence reads: CASPRGQGATGELFF. The CDR3 DNA reads as TGTGCCAGCCCCAGGGGGCAGGGGGCAACCGGGGAGCTGTTTTTT.

This clone appeared once. The chain carries TRBV2 and TRBJ2-6; 7 positions match TRBD1. J was trimmed by 2 bases and V by 6 bases; bases with no gene match: 10. Germline CDR1 SNHLY, CDR2 FYNNEI. This CDR3 has 17 amino acids. CDR3 loop: CASRAPTGLTGANVLTF. The CDR3 DNA is TGTGCCAGCAGGGCCCCGACAGGGCTAACTGGGGCCAACGTCCTGACTTTC. Full variable domain (missing parts from reference TRBV2 and TRBJ2-6): EPEVTQTPSHQVTQMGQEVILRCVPISNHLYFYWYRQILGQKVEFLVSFYNNEISEKSEIFDDQFSVERPDGSNFTLKIRSTKLEDSAMYFCASRAPTGLTGANVLTFGAGSRLTVL.

This clone is a singleton in its sample. The chain joins TRBV7-2 to TRBJ2-1; D gene unclear. CDR3 length: 14 residues. V lost 3 bases to trimming and J lost 8 bases, with 14 bases between them. Germline values: CDR1 SGHTA, CDR2 FQGNSA. The CDR3 here is CASSLTLFADEQFF. In DNA, the CDR3 is TGTGCCAGCAGCTTGACCCTTTTCGCGGATGAGCAGTTCTTC. Full variable domain (remainder filled in from reference TRBV7-2 and TRBJ2-1): GAGVSQSPSNKVTEKGKDVELRCDPISGHTALYWYRQSLGQGLEFLIYFQGNSAPDKSGLPSDRFSAERTGGSVSTLTIQRTQQEDSAVYLCASSLTLFADEQFFGPGTRLTVL.